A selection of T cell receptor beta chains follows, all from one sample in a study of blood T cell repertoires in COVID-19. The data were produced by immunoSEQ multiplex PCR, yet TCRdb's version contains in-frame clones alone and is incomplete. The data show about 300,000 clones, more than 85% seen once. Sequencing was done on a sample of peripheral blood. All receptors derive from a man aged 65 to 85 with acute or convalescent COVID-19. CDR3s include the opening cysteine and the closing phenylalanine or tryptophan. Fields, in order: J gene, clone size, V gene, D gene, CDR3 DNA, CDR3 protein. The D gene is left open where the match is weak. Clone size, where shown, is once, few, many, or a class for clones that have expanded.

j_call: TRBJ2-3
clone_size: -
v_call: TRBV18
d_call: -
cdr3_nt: TGTGCCAGCTTTCTCCCTGTTTGGACCACACAACAGGGCGGGAGAACAGATACGCAGTATTTT
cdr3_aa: CASFLPVWTTQQGGRTDTQYF

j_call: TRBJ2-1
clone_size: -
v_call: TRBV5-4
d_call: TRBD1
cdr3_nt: TGTGCCAGCAGCGTATACAGGGGTGGGTCCTACAATGAGCAGTTCTTC
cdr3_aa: CASSVYRGGSYNEQFF

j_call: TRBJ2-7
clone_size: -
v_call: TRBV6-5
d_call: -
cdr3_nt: TGTGCCAGCACCACCTTCCGAACAAGGGGTGCTAAGCAGTACTTC
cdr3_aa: CASTTFRTRGAKQYF

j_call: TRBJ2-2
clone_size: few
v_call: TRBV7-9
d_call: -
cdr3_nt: TGTGCCAGCAAACCAGAGACATACCCCTCGACCGGGGAGCTGTTTTTT
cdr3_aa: CASKPETYPSTGELFF

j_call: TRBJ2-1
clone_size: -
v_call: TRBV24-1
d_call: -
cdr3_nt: TGTGCCACCAGTGATTTATCCGCAGCGGAGTACAATGAGCAGTTCTTC
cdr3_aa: CATSDLSAAEYNEQFF

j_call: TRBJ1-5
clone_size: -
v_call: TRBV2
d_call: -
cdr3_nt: TGTGCCAGCGAACCGGACAACAATCAGCCCCAGCATTTT
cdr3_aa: CASEPDNNQPQHF

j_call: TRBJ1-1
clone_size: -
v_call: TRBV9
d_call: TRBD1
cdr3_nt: TGTGCCAGCAGCTCCCGGGACAGCAACACTGAAGCTTTCTTT
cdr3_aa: CASSSRDSNTEAFF

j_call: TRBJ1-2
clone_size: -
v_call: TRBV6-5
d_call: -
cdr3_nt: TGTGCCAGCAGTTACCTGGACAGTCGGGGTGGCTACACCTTC
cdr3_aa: CASSYLDSRGGYTF

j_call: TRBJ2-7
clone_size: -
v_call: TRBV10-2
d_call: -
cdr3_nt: TGCGCCAGCAGTATCGCACGGGGGGAGCAGTACTTC
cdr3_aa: CASSIARGEQYF

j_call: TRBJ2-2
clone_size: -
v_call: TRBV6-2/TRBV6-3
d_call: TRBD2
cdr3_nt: TGTGCCAGCAGTACCCTTCCGGGGAGGGGTACCGGGGAGCTGTTTTTT
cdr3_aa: CASSTLPGRGTGELFF

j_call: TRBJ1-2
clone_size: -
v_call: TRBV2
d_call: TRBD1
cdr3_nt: TGTGCCAGCAGCCGGGACAGTAACTATGGCTACACCTTC
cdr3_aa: CASSRDSNYGYTF

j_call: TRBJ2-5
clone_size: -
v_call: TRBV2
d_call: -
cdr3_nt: TGTGCCAGCAGCGCTACTCGGTACCAAGAGACCCAGTACTTC
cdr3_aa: CASSATRYQETQYF

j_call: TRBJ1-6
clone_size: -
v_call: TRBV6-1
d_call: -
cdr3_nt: TGTGCCAGCAGTGAAGTAGTAAATTCACCCCTCCACTTT
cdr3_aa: CASSEVVNSPLHF

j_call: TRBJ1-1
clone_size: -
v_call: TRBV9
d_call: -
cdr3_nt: TGTGCCAGCAGCGTAGTCCCAGACATGAACACTGAAGCTTTCTTT
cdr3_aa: CASSVVPDMNTEAFF

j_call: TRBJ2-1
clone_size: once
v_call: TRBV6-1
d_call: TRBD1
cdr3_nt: TGTGCCAGCAGTGGATATACGGGACAGGGCTACAATGAGCAGTTCTTC
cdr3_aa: CASSGYTGQGYNEQFF